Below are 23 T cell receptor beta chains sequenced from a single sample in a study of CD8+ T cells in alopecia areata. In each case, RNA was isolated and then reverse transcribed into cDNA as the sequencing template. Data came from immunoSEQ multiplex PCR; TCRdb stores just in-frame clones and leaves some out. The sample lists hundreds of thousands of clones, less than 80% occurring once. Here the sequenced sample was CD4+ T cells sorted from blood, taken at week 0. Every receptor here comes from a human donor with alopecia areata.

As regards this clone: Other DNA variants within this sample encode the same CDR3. CDR3 sequence (DNA): TGCGCCAGCAGCTTGACGACAGATACGCAGTATTTT. Its translation: CASSLTTDTQYF. The chain combines TRBV5-1 with TRBJ2-3; no definite D call. The CDR3 has 12 amino acids. V dropped 1 base and J dropped 3 bases, with 3 bases sitting between them. Germline V gives CDR1 SGHRS, CDR2 YFSETQ.

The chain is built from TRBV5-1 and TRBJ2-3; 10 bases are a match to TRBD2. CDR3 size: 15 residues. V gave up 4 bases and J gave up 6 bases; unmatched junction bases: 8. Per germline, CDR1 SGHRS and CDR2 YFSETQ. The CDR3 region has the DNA TGCGCCAGCAGCCAAGAGCGGGGGGGCCCGGATACGCAGTATTTT. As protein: CASSQERGGPDTQYF.

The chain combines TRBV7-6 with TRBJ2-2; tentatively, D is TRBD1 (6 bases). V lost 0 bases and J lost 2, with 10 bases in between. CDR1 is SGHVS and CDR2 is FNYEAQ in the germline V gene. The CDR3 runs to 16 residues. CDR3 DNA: TGTGCCAGCAGCTTAGCGCAGGGGCTAAACACCGGGGAGCTGTTTTTT. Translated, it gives CASSLAQGLNTGELFF.

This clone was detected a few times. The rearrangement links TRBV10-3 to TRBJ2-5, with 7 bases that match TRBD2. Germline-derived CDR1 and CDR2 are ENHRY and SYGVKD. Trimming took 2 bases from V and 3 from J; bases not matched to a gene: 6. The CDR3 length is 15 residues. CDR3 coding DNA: TGTGCCATCAGTGAGGGGAGCGGGAAAAAAGAGACCCAGTACTTC. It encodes CAISEGSGKKETQYF.

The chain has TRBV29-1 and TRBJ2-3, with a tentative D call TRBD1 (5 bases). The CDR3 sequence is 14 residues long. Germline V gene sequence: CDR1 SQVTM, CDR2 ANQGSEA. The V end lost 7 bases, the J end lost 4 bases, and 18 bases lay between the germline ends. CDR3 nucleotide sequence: TGCAGCGCCCTGAAGGGCGTGGGGCCAGATACGCAGTATTTT. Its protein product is CSALKGVGPDTQYF.

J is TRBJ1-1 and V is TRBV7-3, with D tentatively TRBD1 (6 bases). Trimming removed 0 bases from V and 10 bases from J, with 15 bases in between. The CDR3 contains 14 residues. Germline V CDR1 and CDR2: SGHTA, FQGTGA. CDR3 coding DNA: TGTGCCAGCAGCTTAACATCGGTAGGGGGGCCAGCTTTCTTT. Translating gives CASSLTSVGGPAFF.

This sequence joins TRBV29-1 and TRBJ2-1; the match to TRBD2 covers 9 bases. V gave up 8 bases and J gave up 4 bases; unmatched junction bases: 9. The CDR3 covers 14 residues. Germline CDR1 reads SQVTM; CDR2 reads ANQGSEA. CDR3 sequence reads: CSSSASGEYNEQFF. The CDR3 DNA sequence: TGCAGCTCCTCGGCTAGCGGGGAGTACAATGAGCAGTTCTTC.

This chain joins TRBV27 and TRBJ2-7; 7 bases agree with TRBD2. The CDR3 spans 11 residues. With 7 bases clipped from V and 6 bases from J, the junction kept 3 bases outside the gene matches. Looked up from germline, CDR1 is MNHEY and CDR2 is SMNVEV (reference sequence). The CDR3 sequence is CASKRLAEQYF. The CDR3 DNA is TGTGCCAGCAAAAGACTAGCCGAGCAGTACTTC.

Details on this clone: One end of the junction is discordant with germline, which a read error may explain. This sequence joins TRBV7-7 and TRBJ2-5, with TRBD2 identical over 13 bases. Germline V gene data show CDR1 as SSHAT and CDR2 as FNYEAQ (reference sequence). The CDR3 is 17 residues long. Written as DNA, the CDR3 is TGTGCTAGCAGCTCGGGACTAGCGGGGATCCAACAAGAGACCCAGTACTTC. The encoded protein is CASSSGLAGIQQETQYF.

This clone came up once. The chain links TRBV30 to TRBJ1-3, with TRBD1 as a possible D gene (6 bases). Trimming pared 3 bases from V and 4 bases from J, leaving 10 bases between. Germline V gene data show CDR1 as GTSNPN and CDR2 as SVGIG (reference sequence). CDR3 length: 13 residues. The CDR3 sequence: CAWSGTTGNTIYF. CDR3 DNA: TGTGCCTGGAGCGGGACAACCGGAAACACCATATATTTT.

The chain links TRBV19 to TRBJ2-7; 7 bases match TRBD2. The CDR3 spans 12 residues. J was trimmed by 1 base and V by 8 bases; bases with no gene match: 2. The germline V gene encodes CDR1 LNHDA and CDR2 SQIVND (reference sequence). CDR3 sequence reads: CASQGGSYEQYF. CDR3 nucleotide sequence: TGTGCCAGTCAGGGAGGGTCCTACGAGCAGTACTTC.

As DNA, the CDR3 is TGTGCCAGCAGCGTAGGGCGGGATCAACTGTACCAAGAGACCCAGTACTTC. This encodes CASSVGRDQLYQETQYF. The chain uses TRBV9 and TRBJ2-5, with D perhaps TRBD2 (6 bases). The CDR3 has 17 amino acids. CDR1 SGDLS and CDR2 YYNGEE come from the germline V gene. V dropped 0 bases and J dropped 0 bases, with 15 bases sitting between them. The entire variable domain, with the rest obtained from reference TRBV9 and TRBJ2-5, is as follows: DSGVTQTPKHLITATGQRVTLRCSPRSGDLSVYWYQQSLDQGLQFLIQYYNGEERAKGNILERFSAQQFPDLHSELNLSSLELGDSALYFCASSVGRDQLYQETQYFGPGTRLLVL.

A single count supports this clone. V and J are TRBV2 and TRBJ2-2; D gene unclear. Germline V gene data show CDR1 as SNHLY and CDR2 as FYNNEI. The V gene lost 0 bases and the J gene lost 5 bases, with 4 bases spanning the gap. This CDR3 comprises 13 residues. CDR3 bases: TGTGCCAGCAGTGAAGCCAGAACCGGGGAGCTGTTTTTT. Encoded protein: CASSEARTGELFF.

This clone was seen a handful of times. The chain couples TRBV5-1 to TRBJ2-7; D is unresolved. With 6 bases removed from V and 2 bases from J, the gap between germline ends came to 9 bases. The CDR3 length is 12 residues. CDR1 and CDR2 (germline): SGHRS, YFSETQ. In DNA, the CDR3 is TGCGCCAGCACGGACGTAGCCTACGAGCAGTACTTC. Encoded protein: CASTDVAYEQYF.

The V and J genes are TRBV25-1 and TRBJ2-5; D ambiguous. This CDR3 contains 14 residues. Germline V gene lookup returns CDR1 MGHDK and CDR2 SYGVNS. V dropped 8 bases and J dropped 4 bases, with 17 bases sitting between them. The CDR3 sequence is CASGVGPLGETQYF. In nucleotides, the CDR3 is TGTGCCAGCGGGGTAGGGCCCCTCGGAGAGACCCAGTACTTC. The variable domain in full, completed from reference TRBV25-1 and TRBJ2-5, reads EADIYQTPRYLVIGTGKKITLECSQTMGHDKMYWYQQDPGMELHLIHYSYGVNSTEKGDLSSESTVSRIRTEHFPLTLESARPSHTSQYLCASGVGPLGETQYFGPGTRLLVL.

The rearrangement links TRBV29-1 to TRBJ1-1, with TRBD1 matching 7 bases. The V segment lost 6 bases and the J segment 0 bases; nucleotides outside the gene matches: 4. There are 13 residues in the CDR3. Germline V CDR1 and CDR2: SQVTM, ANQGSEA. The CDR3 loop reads CSVPTGMNTEAFF. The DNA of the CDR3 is TGCAGCGTCCCGACAGGGATGAACACTGAAGCTTTCTTT.

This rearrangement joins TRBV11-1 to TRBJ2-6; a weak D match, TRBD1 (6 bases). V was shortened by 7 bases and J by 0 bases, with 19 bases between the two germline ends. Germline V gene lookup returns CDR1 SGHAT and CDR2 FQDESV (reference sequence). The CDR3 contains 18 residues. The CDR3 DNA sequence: TGTGCCAGCACCCCTGGGGGACACGGCCACTCTGGGGCCAACGTCCTGACTTTC. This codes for CASTPGGHGHSGANVLTF.

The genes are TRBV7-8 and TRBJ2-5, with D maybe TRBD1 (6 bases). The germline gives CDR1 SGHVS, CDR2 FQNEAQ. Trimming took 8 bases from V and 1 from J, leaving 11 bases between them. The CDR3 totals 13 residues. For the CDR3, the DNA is TGTGCCAGCGCACAGGGTCCCCAAGAGACCCAGTACTTC. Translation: CASAQGPQETQYF.

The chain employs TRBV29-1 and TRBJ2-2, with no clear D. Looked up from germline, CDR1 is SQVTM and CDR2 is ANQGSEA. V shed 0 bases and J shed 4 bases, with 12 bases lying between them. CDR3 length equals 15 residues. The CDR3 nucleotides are TGCAGCGTTGAAGATCGACACAGCAGCACCGGGGAGCTGTTTTTT. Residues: CSVEDRHSSTGELFF.

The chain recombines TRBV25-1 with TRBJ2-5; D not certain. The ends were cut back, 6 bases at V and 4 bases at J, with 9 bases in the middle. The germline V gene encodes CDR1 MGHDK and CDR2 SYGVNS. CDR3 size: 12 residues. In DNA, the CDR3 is TGTGCCAGCAGCCGTCCGGGAGAGACCCAGTACTTC. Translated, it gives CASSRPGETQYF.

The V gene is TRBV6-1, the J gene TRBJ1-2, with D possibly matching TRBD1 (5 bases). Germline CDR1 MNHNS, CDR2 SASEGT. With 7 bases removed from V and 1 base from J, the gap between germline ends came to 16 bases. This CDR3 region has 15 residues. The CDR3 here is CASNLGTAINYGYTF. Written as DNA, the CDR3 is TGTGCCAGCAACCTCGGGACGGCCATTAACTATGGCTACACCTTC.

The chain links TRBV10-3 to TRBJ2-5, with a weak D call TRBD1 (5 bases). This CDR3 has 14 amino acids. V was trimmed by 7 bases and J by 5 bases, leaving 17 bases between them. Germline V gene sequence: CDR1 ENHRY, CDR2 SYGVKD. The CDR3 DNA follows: TGTGCCATCACCTCGGGTCGCCCAGGGGAGACCCAGTACTTC. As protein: CAITSGRPGETQYF.

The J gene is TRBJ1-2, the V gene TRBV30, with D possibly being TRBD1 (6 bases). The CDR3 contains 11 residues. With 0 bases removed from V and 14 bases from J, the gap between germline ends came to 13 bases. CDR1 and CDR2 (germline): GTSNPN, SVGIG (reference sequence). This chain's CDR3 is CAWSVQGRETF. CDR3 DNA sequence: TGTGCCTGGAGTGTCCAGGGGCGGGAAACCTTC.